These 9 T cell receptor beta chains were all obtained from the same sample, sequenced in a study of technical replicates of blood from a few donors. Clones were sequenced by immunoSEQ multiplex PCR, and TCRdb holds only the in-frame ones, with some missing. The sample has about 80,000 clones, under 99% seen once. Sequencing was done on a sample of T cells isolated from PBMCs. The receptor set was obtained from a human donor in good health.

The chain has TRBV21-1 and TRBJ2-7; the table's D gene call, TRBD1, was not cross checked with the DNA. TRBV21-1 has pseudogene status. The CDR3 extends over 15 amino acids. DNA for the CDR3: TGTGCCAGCAGCAGGGCCCCAGGGGGCGTATACGAGCAGTACTTC. Translation: CASSRAPGGVYEQYF.

The genes are TRBV13 and TRBJ2-3; 8 bases agree with TRBD2. Trimming took 2 bases from V and 3 from J; bases not matched to a gene: 4. CDR1 is PRHDT, CDR2 FYEKMQ, per germline (reference sequence). The CDR3 runs to 15 residues. In DNA, the CDR3 is TGTGCCAGCAGCTTAAGGGGCGGGAGGACAGATACGCAGTATTTT. This codes for CASSLRGGRTDTQYF.

This chain connects TRBV7-2 to TRBJ2-3; TRBD2 agrees at 8 bases. J gave up 2 bases and V 0 bases, and 1 base lay outside the gene matches. The CDR3 is 15 amino acids. Germline V lookup: CDR1 SGHTA, CDR2 FQGNSA. CDR3 sequence: CASSLASGVTDTQYF. The CDR3 DNA sequence: TGTGCCAGCAGCTTAGCTAGCGGGGTCACAGATACGCAGTATTTT.

This chain uses TRBV5-8 with TRBJ1-5; D is possibly TRBD1 (5 bases). From germline, CDR1 is SGHTS and CDR2 YDEGEE. Trimming removed 6 bases from V and 2 bases from J, with 18 bases in between. This CDR3 is 16 amino acids long. The CDR3 sequence: CASTLGASIGNQPQHF. The CDR3, as DNA: TGTGCCAGCACCCTAGGGGCCAGTATTGGCAATCAGCCCCAGCATTTT.

The chain joins TRBV27 to TRBJ2-7; unclear D gene. V shed 7 bases and J shed 0 bases, with 13 bases lying between them. The germline V gene encodes CDR1 MNHEY and CDR2 SMNVEV (reference sequence). The CDR3 loop spans 14 amino acids. CDR3 in amino acids: CASTSGQSSYEQYF. Here the CDR3 DNA reads TGTGCCAGCACATCAGGCCAGAGCTCCTACGAGCAGTACTTC.

This rearrangement joins TRBV11-2 to TRBJ2-5; TRBD1 might be the D (6 bases). The CDR3 runs to 13 residues. Trimming shortened V by 4 bases and J by 4 bases, and 10 bases separated the two germline ends. Germline V gives CDR1 SGHAT, CDR2 FQNNGV. DNA for the CDR3: TGTGCCAGCAGCTCCAACAGGGTAGAGACCCAGTACTTC. Translated: CASSSNRVETQYF.

V gene TRBV6-5 combines with J gene TRBJ2-1, with D perhaps matching TRBD2 (6 bases). Germline V gene data show CDR1 as MNHEY and CDR2 as SVGAGI. The CDR3 consists of 15 residues. V lost 0 bases to trimming and J lost 4 bases, with 10 bases between them. The CDR3 protein is CASSYSAGPYNEQFF. The CDR3 DNA sequence: TGTGCCAGCAGTTACTCGGCGGGACCTTACAATGAGCAGTTCTTC.

The V and J genes are TRBV6-5 and TRBJ1-5; D not certain. The CDR3 is 13 amino acids. The germline V and J ends were trimmed by 7 bases and 4 bases, with 11 bases remaining between them. Germline V gene sequence: CDR1 MNHEY, CDR2 SVGAGI. This chain's CDR3 is CASTNSLNQPQHF. CDR3 in DNA: TGTGCCAGCACTAATTCCCTGAATCAGCCCCAGCATTTT.

The CDR3 protein is CAWSVVSPAGGPWYEQYF. The CDR3 DNA reads as TGTGCCTGGAGTGTAGTAAGCCCAGCGGGAGGGCCCTGGTACGAGCAGTACTTC. V is TRBV30 and J is TRBJ2-7; 10 nucleotides match TRBD2. The CDR3 is 18 residues long. After removal of 0 bases from V and 4 bases from J, the junction contained 15 bases not matched to a gene. The germline CDR1 and CDR2 sequences are GTSNPN and SVGIG (reference sequence).